These 3 T cell receptor beta chains were all obtained from the same sample, sequenced in a study of identical twins. TCRdb used MiXCR to reprocess the 5' RACE reads, holding one entry per CDR3 protein. The data show around 680,000 distinct CDR3 sequences, 8.5% to 9% seen once. This sample was shared with a second study, whose subject was yellow fever vaccine responses in identical twins.

Sequencing was carried out using PBMCs. These receptors came from a woman aged 18-29 years in good health.

The DNA for the CDR3 is TGCGCCAGCAGGATAGCGGGAGACAATGAGCAGTTCTTC. It translates to CASRIAGDNEQFF. The chain combines TRBV10-2 with TRBJ2-1, with TRBD2 matching 9 bases. V dropped 6 bases and J dropped 5; count of bases not matched to a gene: 2. The CDR3 length is 13 residues. CDR1 is WSHSY, CDR2 SAAADI, per germline.

This chain links TRBV13 with TRBJ2-5, with D perhaps matching TRBD2 (5 bases). V was shortened by 10 bases and J by 0 bases, with 21 bases between the two germline ends. Per the germline V gene, CDR1 is PRHDT and CDR2 is FYEKMQ (reference sequence). The CDR3 has 16 amino acids. CDR3 residues: CAIKHRGNGDQETQYF. The CDR3 nucleotides read TGTGCCATCAAGCATCGAGGGAATGGAGACCAAGAGACCCAGTACTTC.

The sample holds a few counts of this clonotype. This chain links TRBV6-1 with TRBJ2-1, with D perhaps matching TRBD2 (5 bases). The germline CDR1 and CDR2 sequences are MNHNS and SASEGT. V was cut by 6 bases and J by 0 bases, with 9 bases left in between. There are 14 residues in the CDR3. CDR3 coding DNA: TGTGCCAGCAGAGTCACTAGCTCCTACAATGAGCAGTTCTTC. Translating gives CASRVTSSYNEQFF.